Shown below are 4 T cell receptor beta chains from a single sample sequenced in a study of Ad26.COV2.S vaccination and SARS-CoV-2 variants. Libraries were prepared by immunoSEQ multiplex PCR; TCRdb keeps only in-frame clonotypes and omits some of them. The table shows around 450,000 clones, with 80% to 90% occurring only once. As for treatment: roughly 20 received Ad26.COV2.S at low or high dose, single or two shots; about five received placebo; per-sample allocation not given. Following the first vaccine or placebo injection, samples were taken on day 63. Sequences were derived from peripheral blood, sampled in a trial of Ad26.COV2.S vaccine versus placebo. The source is a person aged 18-65 years who received the Ad26.COV2.S COVID-19 vaccine or a placebo.

V is TRBV7-2 and J is TRBJ2-1; D is undetermined. Deletions cut 5 bases from V and 1 base from J, with 15 bases between. CDR3 size: 16 residues. Germline CDR1 reads SGHTA; CDR2 reads FQGNSA. CDR3 nucleotide sequence: TGTGCCAGCAGCGCGCGAGTGGGCGCGTCCTACAATGAGCAGTTCTTC. As protein: CASSARVGASYNEQFF. Combining the CDR3 with reference TRBV7-2 and TRBJ2-1 gives the whole variable domain GAGVSQSPSNKVTEKGKDVELRCDPISGHTALYWYRQSLGQGLEFLIYFQGNSAPDKSGLPSDRFSAERTGGSVSTLTIQRTQQEDSAVYLCASSARVGASYNEQFFGPGTRLTVL.

J is TRBJ1-1 and V is TRBV10-2; the match to TRBD1 covers 7 bases. Trimming removed 8 bases from V and 5 bases from J; junction bases left unmatched: 8. The CDR3 totals 13 residues. CDR1 and CDR2 from the germline V gene are WSHSY and SAAADI. The CDR3 DNA reads as TGCGCCAGCCTAACAGGGGAGGGAACTGAAGCTTTCTTT. This sequence encodes CASLTGEGTEAFF.

The chain joins TRBV4-3 to TRBJ1-2; tentatively, D is TRBD1 (5 bases). Germline CDR1 is LGHNA and CDR2 is YSLEER. CDR3 size: 15 residues. With 0 bases removed from V and 8 bases from J, the gap between germline ends came to 16 bases. The CDR3 here is CASSQESGGVGGYTF. CDR3 nucleotide sequence: TGCGCCAGCAGCCAAGAGTCCGGGGGAGTTGGAGGCTACACCTTC.

The chain is built from TRBV10-3 and TRBJ2-7; tentative D call: TRBD2 (5 bases). V lost 10 bases to trimming and J lost 4 bases, with 17 bases between them. The length of the CDR3 is 13 residues. Germline V gives CDR1 ENHRY, CDR2 SYGVKD. In DNA form, the CDR3 reads TGTGCCACGCGGACGATCGGGGAATACGAGCAGTACTTC. Amino acid sequence: CATRTIGEYEQYF.